This T cell receptor (beta chain) stems from a study of PD-1 blockade in classical Hodgkin lymphoma. Study-level results: Baseline TCR diversity was reportedly lower in newly diagnosed patients than healthy donors. Diversity in CD4+ TCRs, unlike that measured in CD8+ TCRs, had risen significantly by C4D1. Although disease activity or prior therapy may be involved, causes of the repertoire differences remain undefined. Complete responders' baseline diversity resembled that of newly diagnosed patients.

The germline V and J ends were trimmed by 8 bases and 2 bases, with 19 bases remaining between them. Germline CDR1 and CDR2: MNHNS and SASEGT. The CDR3 extends over 15 amino acids. Profiling relied on immunoSEQ multiplex PCR, and the TCRdb table lists in-frame clones only, not all of them. This sample carries some 100,000 clones, roughly 91% of them seen once, and the ten largest clones take roughly 1.9%. Indicated time point: cycle 4 day 1 (C4D1), after 5 to 7 weeks of nivolumab. No patient escaped relapse after autologous stem cell transplantation, and brentuximab vedotin exposure varied. With regard to this clone: The target antigen is unknown.

The chain uses TRBV6-1 and TRBJ2-7, with D possibly called TRBD1 or TRBD2 (5 bases each). Sample: peripheral blood mononuclear cells (PBMCs), taken before the fourth cycle of nivolumab. The clonotype comes from a human donor with classical Hodgkin lymphoma. In nucleotides, the CDR3 is TGTGCCAGCTCCTACTCCGGGACGGCAACCTACGAGCAGTACTTC. It codes for CASSYSGTATYEQYF.